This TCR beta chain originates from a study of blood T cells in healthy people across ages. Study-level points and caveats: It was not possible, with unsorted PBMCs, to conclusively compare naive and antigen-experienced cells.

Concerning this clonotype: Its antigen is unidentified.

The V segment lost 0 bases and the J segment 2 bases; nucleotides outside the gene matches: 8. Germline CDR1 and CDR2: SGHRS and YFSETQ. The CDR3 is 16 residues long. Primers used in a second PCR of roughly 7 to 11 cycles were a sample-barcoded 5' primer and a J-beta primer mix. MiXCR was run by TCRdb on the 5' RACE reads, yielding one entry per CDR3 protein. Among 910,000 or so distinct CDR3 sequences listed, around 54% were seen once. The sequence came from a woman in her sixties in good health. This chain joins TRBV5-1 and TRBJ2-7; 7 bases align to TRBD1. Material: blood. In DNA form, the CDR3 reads TGCGCCAGCAGCTTGGATGGCCGGACAGGACCCTACGAGCAGTACTTC. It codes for CASSLDGRTGPYEQYF. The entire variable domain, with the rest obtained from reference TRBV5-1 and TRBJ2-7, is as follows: KAGVTQTPRYLIKTRGQQVTLSCSPISGHRSVSWYQQTPGQGLQFLFEYFSETQRNKGNFPGRFSGRQFSNSRSEMNVSTLELGDSALYLCASSLDGRTGPYEQYFGPGTRLTVT.